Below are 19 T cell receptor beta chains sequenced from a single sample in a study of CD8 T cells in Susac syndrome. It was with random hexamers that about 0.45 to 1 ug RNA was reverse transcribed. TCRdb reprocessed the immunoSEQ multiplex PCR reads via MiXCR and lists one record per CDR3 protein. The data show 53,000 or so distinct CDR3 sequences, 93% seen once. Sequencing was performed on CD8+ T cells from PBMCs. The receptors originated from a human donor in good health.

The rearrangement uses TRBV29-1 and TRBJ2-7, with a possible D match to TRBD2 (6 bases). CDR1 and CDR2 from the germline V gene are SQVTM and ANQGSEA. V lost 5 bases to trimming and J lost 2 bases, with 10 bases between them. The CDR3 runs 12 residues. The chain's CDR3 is CSVFGGPYEQYF. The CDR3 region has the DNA TGCAGCGTTTTTGGAGGGCCCTACGAGCAGTACTTC.

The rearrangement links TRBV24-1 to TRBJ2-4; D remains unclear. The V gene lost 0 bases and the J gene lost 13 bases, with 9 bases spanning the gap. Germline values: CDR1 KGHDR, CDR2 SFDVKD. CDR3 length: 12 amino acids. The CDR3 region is CATSDLDARQYF. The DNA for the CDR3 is TGTGCCACCAGTGATTTGGACGCGCGACAGTACTTC.

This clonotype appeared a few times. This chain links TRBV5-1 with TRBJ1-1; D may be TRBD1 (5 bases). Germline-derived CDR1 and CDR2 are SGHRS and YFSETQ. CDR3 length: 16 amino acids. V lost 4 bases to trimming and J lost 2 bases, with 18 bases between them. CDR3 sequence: CASSDGQIGINTEAFF. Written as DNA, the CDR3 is TGCGCCAGCAGCGACGGACAAATTGGCATCAACACTGAAGCTTTCTTT.

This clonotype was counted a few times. This CDR3 reads CATLSSGANVLTF. DNA for the CDR3: TGTGCCACCTTAAGCTCTGGGGCCAACGTCCTGACTTTC. The chain carries TRBV6-1 and TRBJ2-6, with unresolved D. This CDR3 is 13 amino acids long. Trimming stripped 10 bases from V and 0 bases from J, with 7 bases between. Per the germline V gene, CDR1 is MNHNS and CDR2 is SASEGT.

Here the CDR3 DNA reads TGCGCCAGCAGCTGGACAGGGGGCGACATTGGTGTGTCCTACGAGCAGTACTTC. It yields the protein CASSWTGGDIGVSYEQYF. The chain carries TRBV5-1 and TRBJ2-7; 11 bases line up with TRBD1. J gave up 1 base and V 3 bases, and 12 bases lay outside the gene matches. Germline lookup yields CDR1 SGHRS and CDR2 YFSETQ. The CDR3 is made up of 18 amino acids.

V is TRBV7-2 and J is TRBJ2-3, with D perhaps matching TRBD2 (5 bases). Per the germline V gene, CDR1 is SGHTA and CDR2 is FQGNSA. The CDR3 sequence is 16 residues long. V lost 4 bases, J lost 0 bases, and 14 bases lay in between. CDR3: CASSYPGIPSTDTQYF. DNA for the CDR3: TGTGCCAGCAGCTACCCCGGGATCCCAAGCACAGATACGCAGTATTTT.

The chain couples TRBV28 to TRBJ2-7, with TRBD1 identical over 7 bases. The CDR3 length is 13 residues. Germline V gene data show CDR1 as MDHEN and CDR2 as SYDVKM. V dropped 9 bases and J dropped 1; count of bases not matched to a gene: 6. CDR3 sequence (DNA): TGTGCCAGTACCGGGACAGTTTCCTACGAGCAGTACTTC. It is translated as CASTGTVSYEQYF.

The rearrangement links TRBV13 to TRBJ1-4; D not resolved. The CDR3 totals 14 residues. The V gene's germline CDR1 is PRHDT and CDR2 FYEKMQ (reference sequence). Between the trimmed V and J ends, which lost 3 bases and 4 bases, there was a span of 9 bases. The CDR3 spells CASSFYQFNEKLFF. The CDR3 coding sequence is TGTGCCAGCAGCTTTTACCAGTTTAATGAAAAACTGTTTTTT.

The CDR3 loop is CAWRDGAAWSNTGELFF. The CDR3 DNA reads TGTGCCTGGAGAGACGGGGCTGCCTGGTCGAACACCGGGGAGCTGTTTTTT. V gene TRBV30 combines with J gene TRBJ2-2; D possibly uses TRBD1 or TRBD2 (5 bases each). The length of the CDR3 is 17 residues. The germline V gene has CDR1 GTSNPN and CDR2 SVGIG (reference sequence). Trimming removed 3 bases at V and 0 bases at J, with 17 bases between.

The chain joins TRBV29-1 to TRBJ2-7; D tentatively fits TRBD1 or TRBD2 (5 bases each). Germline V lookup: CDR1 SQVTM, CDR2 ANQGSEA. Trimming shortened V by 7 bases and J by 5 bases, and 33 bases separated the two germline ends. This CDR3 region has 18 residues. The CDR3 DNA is TGCAGCGCGTTGCGCCCATTCTCCGGGACCCCAGCCCATCACGAGCAGTACTTC. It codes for CSALRPFSGTPAHHEQYF.

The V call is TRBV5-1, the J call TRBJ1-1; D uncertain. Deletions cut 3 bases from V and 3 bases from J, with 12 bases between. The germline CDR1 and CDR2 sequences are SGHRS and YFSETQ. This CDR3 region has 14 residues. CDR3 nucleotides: TGCGCCAGCAGCTCTACACGGGGAGACACTGAAGCTTTCTTT. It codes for CASSSTRGDTEAFF.

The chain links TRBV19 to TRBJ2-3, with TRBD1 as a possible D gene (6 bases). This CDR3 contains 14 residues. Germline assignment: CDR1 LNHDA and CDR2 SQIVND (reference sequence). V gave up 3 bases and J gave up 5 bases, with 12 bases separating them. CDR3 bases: TGTGCCAGTAGTATTGGAACAGGGCTAGATACGCAGTATTTT. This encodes CASSIGTGLDTQYF.

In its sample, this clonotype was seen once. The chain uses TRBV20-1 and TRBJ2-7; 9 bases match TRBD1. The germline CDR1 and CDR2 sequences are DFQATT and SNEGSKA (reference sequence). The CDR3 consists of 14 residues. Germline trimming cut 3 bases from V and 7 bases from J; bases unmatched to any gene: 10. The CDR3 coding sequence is TGCAGTGCTAGGGAGACAGGGGGGGGAAGTGAGCAGTACTTC. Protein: CSARETGGGSEQYF.

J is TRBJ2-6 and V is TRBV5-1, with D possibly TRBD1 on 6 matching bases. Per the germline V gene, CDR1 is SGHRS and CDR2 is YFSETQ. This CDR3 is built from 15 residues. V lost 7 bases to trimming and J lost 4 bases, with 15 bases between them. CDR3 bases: TGCGCCAGCCGAAACGAGGGGGTAGGGGCCAACGTCCTGACTTTC. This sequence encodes CASRNEGVGANVLTF.

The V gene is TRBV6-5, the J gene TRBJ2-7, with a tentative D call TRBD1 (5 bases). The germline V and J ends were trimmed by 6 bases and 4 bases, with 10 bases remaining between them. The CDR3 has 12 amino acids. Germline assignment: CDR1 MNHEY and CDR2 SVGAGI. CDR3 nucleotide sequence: TGTGCCAGCAGCGACAGTGGGTACGAGCAGTACTTC. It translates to CASSDSGYEQYF.

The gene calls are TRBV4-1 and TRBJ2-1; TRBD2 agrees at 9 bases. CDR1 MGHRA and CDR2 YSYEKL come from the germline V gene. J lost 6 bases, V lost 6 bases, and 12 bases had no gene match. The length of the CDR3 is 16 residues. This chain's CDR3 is CASSSPGTSWGNEQFF. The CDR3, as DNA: TGCGCCAGCAGTTCTCCTGGGACTAGCTGGGGCAATGAGCAGTTCTTC.

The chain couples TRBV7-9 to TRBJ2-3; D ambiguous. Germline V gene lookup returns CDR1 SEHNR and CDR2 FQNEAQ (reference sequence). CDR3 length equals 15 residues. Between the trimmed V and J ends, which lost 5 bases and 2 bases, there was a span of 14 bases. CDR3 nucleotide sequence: TGTGCCAGCAGCCCTACCGCTGTCACCACAGATACGCAGTATTTT. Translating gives CASSPTAVTTDTQYF.

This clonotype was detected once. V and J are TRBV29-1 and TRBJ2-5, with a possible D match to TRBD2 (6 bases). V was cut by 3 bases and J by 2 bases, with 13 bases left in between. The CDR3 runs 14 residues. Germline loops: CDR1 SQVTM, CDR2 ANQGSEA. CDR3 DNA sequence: TGCAGCGTTGATCCGGGGGAGGCACAAGAGACCCAGTACTTC. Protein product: CSVDPGEAQETQYF. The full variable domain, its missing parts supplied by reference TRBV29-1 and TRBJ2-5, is SAVISQKPSRDICQRGTSLTIQCQVDSQVTMMFWYRQQPGQSLTLIATANQGSEATYESGFVIDKFPISRPNLTFSTLTVSNMSPEDSSIYLCSVDPGEAQETQYFGPGTRLLVL.

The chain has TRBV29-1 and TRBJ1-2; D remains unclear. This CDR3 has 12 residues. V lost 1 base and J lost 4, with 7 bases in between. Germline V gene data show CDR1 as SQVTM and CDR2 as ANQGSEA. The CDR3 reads CSVEANPYGYTF. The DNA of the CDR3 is TGCAGCGTTGAAGCGAATCCCTATGGCTACACCTTC.